The sample holds one count of the clone carrying this TCR beta chain. This record belongs to a study of blood T cell repertoires in COVID-19. The table came from immunoSEQ multiplex PCR; TCRdb's copy has only in-frame clones and leaves some out. The table lists roughly 250,000 clones, 88% of them singletons. The sequenced sample was peripheral blood. This receptor was identified in a man aged 55-75 years who had recovered from COVID-19.

The DNA of the CDR3 is TGTGCCAGCAGCGCACCGGGACTAGCGGGGGCCCCCGGGGAGCTGTTTTTT. This codes for CASSAPGLAGAPGELFF. The gene calls are TRBV7-8 and TRBJ2-2; 14 bases align to TRBD2. In germline, CDR1 is SGHVS, CDR2 FQNEAQ. This CDR3 has 17 amino acids. Trimming cost V 5 bases and J 6 bases; bases outside gene matches: 8.